The following is a TCR beta chain sequence with its context. Its antigen is still unknown. Qualities for individual bases were not recorded, and no much larger clone is one base off. A distance of 6 bases separates the germline ends of V and J, which lose 2 bases and 2 bases respectively. For CDR1 and CDR2, the germline V gene lists MDHEN and SYDVKM. The CDR3, cysteine through phenylalanine, is 13 amino acids long. Of all the DNA, just the CDR3 is kept, 39 bases in frame from base 1. This specimen belongs to a study of cytomegalovirus exposure and HLA in healthy donors (dated by TCRdb to between 2016 and 2019). A note on the overall study: In an earlier analysis of about 560 of the donors, under 300 Gb of sequence data and 95 million to 130 million unique TCR beta sequences from 180 million or so T cells were reported. To study patterns of TCR occurrence, a later analysis re-analyzed previously published TCR beta repertoires from 666 donors and added high-resolution HLA genotyping. To predict cytomegalovirus infection status, the study combined high-throughput TCR immunosequencing, statistical association of individual TCRs with disease status, and machine learning. A later genetic analysis used genome-wide SNP genotypes for about three fifths of the 666 donors, treating that subset as a discovery cohort. Donor age, sex, ethnicity and CMV serostatus were compiled alongside the repertoire data. Among the roughly 400 genotyped donors, approximately 77% belonged to the genetic ancestry cluster associated with self-reported Caucasian donors. Typing coverage differed by locus: A, B, C, DRB1 and DQB1 were typed in roughly 629-630 donors, DQA1 in around 500, DPA1 in 600 to 610, and DPB1 in just under 490. Every discovery cohort repertoire had been produced on one sequencing platform. In the later analysis, no new phenotypic data were used to find candidate immune exposures; instead, reliance was placed on TCR beta sequences and their occurrence across donors. The T cell repertoires of 666 subjects were profiled by immunosequencing and related to cytomegalovirus serostatus. The study was designed to test whether signatures of past pathogen exposure could be identified by cataloging public T cell receptors. Across some 400 genotyped donors of the cohort, an average of approximately 240,000 unique TCR beta nucleotide sequences per donor were sequenced, and 15% to 20% of those sequences were non-productive. An earlier analysis of fewer than 700 of the donors applied high-throughput TCR beta sequencing to assess whether each TCR beta V gene segment acted as functional or pseudogenic. Along with the roughly 670-subject first cohort, a separate validation cohort of roughly 110 different subjects was used. Class I and class II HLA loci were covered by the typing at four-digit resolution. Roughly 300 gigabases of sequencing data and tens of millions of unique TCR sequences made up an early release that covered nearly 650 HLA-typed donors. Roughly 5 DR-DQ haplotypes were handled as single units for association and clustering, since linkage in the cohort was strong.

Libraries were prepared through the immunoSEQ multiplex PCR assay. The multiplex PCR relied on a mix of 60 forward primers for TCR Vbeta segments and 13 reverse primers for TCR Jbeta segments. The CDR3 region of rearranged TCR beta genes was amplified from genomic DNA with a multiplex PCR assay. The amplified TCR beta libraries were sequenced on the Illumina HiSeq System as 87-base-pair reads. From the authors' description of their analysis: Across the 670 or so repertoires, a later analysis counted 78 million or so unique TCR beta chains, about 10 million of which were shared by at least two donors. Raw reads were error-corrected and collapsed into unique sequences by a nearest-neighbor algorithm in which closely related sequences were merged to remove PCR and sequencing errors. CDR3 sequences were aligned to IMGT reference sequences to assign V, D and J gene segments. Each retained sequence needed at least a six-nucleotide match to both a V gene segment and a J gene segment. Rearrangements were called productive when the CDR3 lacked stop codons and stayed in frame with V and J; all others were non-productive. Following IMGT convention, CDR3 was defined as the stretch from the second conserved V-encoded cysteine up to the conserved J-encoded phenylalanine. In an earlier analysis of some 550 of the donors, sequences lacking an unambiguous match to a single V gene segment were excluded. An earlier analysis of 587 of the donors classified V segments as functional when productive rearrangements were above 56.7% and as segregating when the standard deviation between donors was above 5%. A statistical classification framework was developed to diagnose cytomegalovirus status using the catalog of TCR beta chain sequences. In a later analysis, V and J genes were assigned by comparing TCR nucleotide sequences against IMGT/GENE-DB human TR gene sequences. Using the TCRdist pipeline, a later analysis assigned CDR3 sequences along with most-parsimonious VDJ recombination scenarios. In a later analysis, each TCR beta chain was defined by its CDR3 amino acid sequence together with its V-gene family, and reads lacking a unique V-gene family were excluded. As a way to deal with suspected cross-contamination and a sequencing artifact, a later analysis dropped 500 to 700 nucleotide sequences that were highly shared and had low generation probability. In a later analysis, a clonal expansion index was calculated for each public chain from normalized within-repertoire ranks of inferred template counts. A later analysis computed generation probabilities with a VDJ recombination model fitted to out-of-frame rearrangements, and checked the results against IGoR. A later analysis scored TCR-TCR, TCR-HLA and TCR-CMV co-occurrence with hypergeometric tests, applying a repertoire-size bias correction to TCR pairs. A later analysis estimated false discovery rates by permuting HLA or CMV assignments 20 times. A later analysis grouped co-occurring TCRs with DBSCAN, adding TCRdist sequence similarity when clustering within HLA-allele-positive subsets. For co-occurrence clustering, repertoires with fewer than 30,000 or more than 120,000 public chains were excluded, along with several repertoires with anomalous nucleotide sharing. TCRdb re-hosts the immuneACCESS table, in-frame sequences only. Its copies lack some clones; in the studies checked, an unresolved V gene accounts for under half of them, and the cause for the rest is not known. Clonal size and the V and J genes are those of that table, whereas D and trimming came from the DNA. This sample is represented by over 100,000 clones; about 80% of them were singletons. The biggest ten clones account for around 3% of the sample.

Findings and caveats that apply to the study as a whole: Most CMV-associated TCR beta chains appeared to be HLA-restricted in a later analysis, and the HLA associations seemed to be driven largely by CMV exposure. The earlier analysis of fewer than 750 of the donors excluded over 15 rarely observed V segments, including chromosome 9 orphons, because counts were too low. Specific HLA alleles were associated with 15,000 to 20,000 TCR beta sequences at a false discovery rate of 0.05 in a later analysis. Correlated functional status among segregating V segments might reflect linkage disequilibrium, but an unknown experimental factor could not be ruled out. In both the original and validation cohorts, the classifier was reported to diagnose cytomegalovirus status with high specificity and sensitivity. Because the 87-base-pair reads could not distinguish some IMGT-functional V segments, including TRBV6-2 and TRBV6-3, those segments were excluded. The authors suggested that the approach could potentially be generalized to other disease states and immunological phenotypes. Compared with the approximately 600-donor mean, donors in an Asian-associated ancestry cluster had fewer N-insertions in productive TCRs, according to a later genetic analysis. The only immune exposure information available for the cohort was CMV serostatus. A cluster of highly shared sequence variants was judged likely to represent a technical artifact of the sequencing pipeline. Most TCR sequences were seen in very few donors, while some public TCRs were found in many individuals. A later genetic analysis associated a missense DCLRE1C variant with V-gene and J-gene trimming of TCR beta chains, and an independent cohort replicated the association. Strong co-occurrence of HLA alleles, especially DR and DQ, made assigning TCR associations to individual alleles difficult. In a later analysis, TCR association rates were found to vary across HLA loci, with the most associated TCRs seen for DRB1 alleles and the fewest for HLA-C alleles. In a later analysis, several top co-occurrence clusters were reported to appear linked to parvovirus B19, influenza, CMV and Epstein-Barr virus. The study listed 150 to 200 TCR beta chains as associated with cytomegalovirus. In a later analysis, HLA-associated TCR beta chains were found to be more clonally expanded and to have lower generation probabilities than equally common non-associated chains. In an earlier analysis of roughly 560 of the donors, most TCR beta V segments were observed in productive rearrangements about 90% or about 30% of the time, broadly matching IMGT annotations. The presence/absence analyses assumed that sequencing depth was roughly uniform across donors, and that assumption may not be true. A further reported finding was that TCR beta sequences accurately predicted the HLA-A and HLA-B alleles for most subjects in the first cohort. Three of the identified cytomegalovirus-associated TCR beta chains were confirmed in vitro to be specific for cytomegalovirus antigens. Because HLA typing was unavailable for some donors at each locus, only the typed subset was used in association tests. Only TCR beta chains were sequenced in this cohort, and the absence of alpha or paired-chain data limited detectable features.

The cohort was made up of hundreds of healthy bone marrow donors. All cohort members were sampled while nominally healthy, although unrecorded immune exposures were likely present. The donor tested CMV seropositive, placing the donor among the 290 or so seropositive members of the cohort. Every donor gave a peripheral blood sample, and the peripheral blood mononuclear cells from that sample were used for TCR beta sequencing. The Qiagen DNeasy Blood Extraction Kit was used to extract genomic DNA from the blood cell samples. The sequence came from a young woman in good health and CMV-seropositive. The rearrangement joined TRBV28 to TRBJ1-2; a confident D gene designation cannot be given. The sequencing input was PBMCs. The DNA reads as follows: TGTGCCAGCAGTTTAAGAGTAAACTATGGCTACACCTTC. Its product reads: CASSLRVNYGYTF.